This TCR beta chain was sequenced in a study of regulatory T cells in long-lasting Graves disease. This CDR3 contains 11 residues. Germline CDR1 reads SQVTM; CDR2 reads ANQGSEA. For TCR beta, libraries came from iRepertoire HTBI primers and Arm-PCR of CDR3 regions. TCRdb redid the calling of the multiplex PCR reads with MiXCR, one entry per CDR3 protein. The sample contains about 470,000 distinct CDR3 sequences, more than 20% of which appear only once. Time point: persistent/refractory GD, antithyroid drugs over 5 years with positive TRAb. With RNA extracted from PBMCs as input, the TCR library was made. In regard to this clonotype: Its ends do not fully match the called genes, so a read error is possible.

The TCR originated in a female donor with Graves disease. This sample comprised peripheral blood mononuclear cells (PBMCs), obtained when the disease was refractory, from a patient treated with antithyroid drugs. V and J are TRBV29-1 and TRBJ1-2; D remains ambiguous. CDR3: CSFESGYGYTF. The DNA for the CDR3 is TGCAGCTTTGAATCCGGCTATGGCTACACCTTC.